These 5 T cell receptor beta chains came from one sample sequenced in a study of blood T cells in healthy people across ages. A second PCR of roughly 6 to 12 cycles used a sample-barcoded 5' primer and a J-beta primer mix. TCRdb reanalysed the 5' RACE reads using MiXCR and keeps one entry per CDR3 protein. The sample gives about 1,500,000 distinct CDR3 sequences, roughly 40% of which show up once; less than 8% is in the top ten. The sequenced sample consisted of blood. These TCRs come from a woman aged 18-30 years in good health.

This clonotype appeared a few times. This chain uses TRBV28 with TRBJ2-1; D ambiguous. V gave up 10 bases and J gave up 4 bases, with 23 bases separating them. This CDR3 comprises 16 residues. CDR1 is MDHEN, CDR2 SYDVKM, per germline. The CDR3 is CATYPRPAQPYNEQFF. CDR3 DNA sequence: TGTGCCACCTACCCCCGGCCAGCCCAACCATACAATGAGCAGTTCTTC.

The V call is TRBV2, the J call TRBJ2-7, with TRBD1 matching 7 bases. This CDR3 spans 13 amino acids. Germline V lookup: CDR1 SNHLY, CDR2 FYNNEI. Losses at the gene ends were 3 bases for V and 5 bases for J; bases not matched to a gene: 4. The DNA for the CDR3 is TGTGCCAGCAGTGAGCAGGGGGTCGACGAGCAGTACTTC. Translation: CASSEQGVDEQYF.

At least ten counts were recorded for this clonotype. This rearrangement joins TRBV12-3 or TRBV12-4 to TRBJ1-5, with D maybe TRBD1 (5 bases). V lost 7 bases, J lost 1 base, and 11 bases lay in between. This CDR3 comprises 14 residues. The CDR3 DNA follows: TGTGCCAGCAAAGGAGAGGGGAGCAATCAGCCCCAGCATTTT. This codes for CASKGEGSNQPQHF.

This clonotype was found a few times. The chain carries TRBV3-1 and TRBJ2-3; the D is unclear. The CDR3 loop spans 14 amino acids. The germline gives CDR1 LGHDT, CDR2 YNNKEL (reference sequence). V was pared by 1 base and J by 4 bases, with 9 bases between. The CDR3 DNA follows: TGTGCCAGCAGCCAAGTTCCGCAGTCAGATACGCAGTATTTT. Translation: CASSQVPQSDTQYF.

A few counts support this clonotype. The chain is built from TRBV7-2 and TRBJ2-7; either TRBD1 or TRBD2 may fit D (5 bases each). Germline CDR1 SGHTA, CDR2 FQGNSA. The CDR3 loop spans 14 amino acids. Trimming removed 2 bases at V and 4 bases at J, with 12 bases between. The chain's CDR3 is CASSLRDQRYEQYF. The CDR3 DNA is TGTGCCAGCAGCTTAAGGGACCAACGGTACGAGCAGTACTTC.